What follows are 2 T cell receptor beta chains derived from one specimen sequenced in a study of shared clonotypes between healthy human individuals. Terminally differentiated effector memory CD45RA+ cells were excluded from the naive CD8 cells, which were CD45RO-negative and positively selected for CCR7. TCRdb's copy holds only in-frame clones and misses some; the assay was immunoSEQ multiplex PCR. The sample yields about 2 million clones, roughly 94% seen once. The sequenced material came from naive CD8+ T cells sorted from blood. The receptors derive from a man younger than 35 in good health.

The chain employs TRBV10-3 and TRBJ2-3, with 9 bases matching TRBD2. This CDR3 spans 15 amino acids. Losses at the gene ends were 5 bases for V and 0 bases for J; bases not matched to a gene: 3. CDR1 is ENHRY and CDR2 is SYGVKD in the germline V gene. This chain's CDR3 is CAISLAGASTDTQYF. The DNA of the CDR3 is TGTGCCATCAGTTTAGCGGGGGCGAGCACAGATACGCAGTATTTT.

The chain employs TRBV10-2 and TRBJ1-5; a possible D gene is TRBD1 (5 bases). The V gene's germline CDR1 is WSHSY and CDR2 SAAADI. The CDR3 consists of 12 residues. Trimming shortened V by 3 bases and J by 5 bases, and 5 bases separated the two germline ends. The CDR3 here is CASSEGDQPQHF. The CDR3 DNA reads as TGCGCCAGCAGTGAAGGGGATCAGCCCCAGCATTTT.